The 32 T cell receptor beta chains below all came from one sample that was sequenced in a study of CDR3 diversity in severe acne. MiXCR, run by TCRdb on the PCR reads, gives a single entry per CDR3 protein. The sample contains approximately 97,000 distinct CDR3 sequences, approximately 47% of which appear only once. The sequenced material came from blood. These receptors were collected from a male donor with acne.

This clonotype was detected ten times or more. This chain links TRBV5-6 with TRBJ1-2; 9 nucleotides agree with TRBD1. The CDR3 has 15 amino acids. Germline CDR1 SGHDT, CDR2 YYEEEE. J was trimmed by 5 bases and V by 0 bases; bases with no gene match: 5. This CDR3 reads CASSLGGQGYYGYTF. The CDR3 region has the DNA TGTGCCAGCAGCTTGGGAGGACAGGGGTATTATGGCTACACCTTC.

This clonotype was recorded at least ten times. The rearrangement links TRBV2 to TRBJ1-4; TRBD1 matches at 8 bases. CDR1 SNHLY and CDR2 FYNNEI come from the germline V gene. The CDR3 runs to 15 residues. V gave up 6 bases and J gave up 6 bases; unmatched junction bases: 9. As DNA, the CDR3 is TGTGCCAGCAGGGACAGGGTTCGATCATATGAAAAACTGTTTTTT. Its translation: CASRDRVRSYEKLFF.

On this clonotype itself: Mismatch with germline at one junction end may stem from a read error. The chain carries TRBV6-5 and TRBJ2-5; D not resolved. Germline-derived CDR1 and CDR2 are MNHEY and SVGAGI. The CDR3 contains 12 residues. The CDR3 loop is CAISVSRETQYF. DNA of the CDR3: TGTGCCATCAGTGTGTCTCGGGAGACCCAGTACTTC.

This clonotype was seen a handful of times. V usage is TRBV20-1 and J usage is TRBJ2-7; D remains unclear. V was pared by 0 bases and J by 2 bases, with 17 bases between. This CDR3 region has 16 residues. Germline CDR1 and CDR2: DFQATT and SNEGSKA (reference sequence). The CDR3, as DNA: TGCAGTGCTAGAGAGCTTGGGCTGGCGACAACCTACGAGCAGTACTTC. It is translated as CSARELGLATTYEQYF.

This clonotype was seen repeatedly, ten times or more. The chain links TRBV19 to TRBJ1-5; D call uncertain. Trimming shortened V by 3 bases and J by 3 bases, and 6 bases separated the two germline ends. Germline V gives CDR1 LNHDA, CDR2 SQIVND (reference sequence). This CDR3 has 13 amino acids. CDR3 amino acids: CASSMAFNQPQHF. In DNA form, the CDR3 reads TGTGCCAGTAGTATGGCCTTCAATCAGCCCCAGCATTTT.

This clonotype was seen ten or more times. The rearrangement links TRBV20-1 to TRBJ2-1; D perhaps matches TRBD1 (5 bases). The ends were cut back, 0 bases at V and 2 bases at J, with 11 bases in the middle. The CDR3 totals 15 residues. CDR1 is DFQATT and CDR2 is SNEGSKA in the germline V gene (reference sequence). The CDR3 sequence is CSARDWAGTYNEQFF. The CDR3 nucleotides read TGCAGTGCTAGAGATTGGGCAGGGACCTACAATGAGCAGTTCTTC.

Remarks on this clonotype: The junction departs from the called germline gene at one end, perhaps through a read error. V gene TRBV10-3 combines with J gene TRBJ1-3, with a possible D match to TRBD1 (5 bases). The CDR3 is 17 amino acids. CDR1 and CDR2 from the germline V gene are ENHRY and SYGVKD. CDR3 bases: TGTGCCAGCAGCCCCGCTGAGGGGAGATTGTTTGGAAACACCATATGTTTT. This encodes CASSPAEGRLFGNTICF.

The chain recombines TRBV2 with TRBJ2-2; a possible D gene is TRBD2 (6 bases). The CDR3 runs 15 residues. The V end was cut by 2 bases, the J end by 6 bases, with 13 bases between. In germline, CDR1 is SNHLY, CDR2 FYNNEI. CDR3 DNA: TGTGCCAGCAGTGAAATCGGGCCTAGCGCCGGGGAGCTGTTTTTT. Its protein product is CASSEIGPSAGELFF.

This clonotype was found many times. The chain couples TRBV24-1 to TRBJ2-3, with a weak D call TRBD2 (6 bases). The V gene's germline CDR1 is KGHDR and CDR2 SFDVKD. CDR3 length equals 16 residues. Trimming pared 5 bases from V and 0 bases from J, leaving 14 bases between. The chain's CDR3 is CATSGGTQASTDTQYF. The CDR3 DNA reads as TGTGCCACCAGTGGCGGGACCCAGGCTAGCACAGATACGCAGTATTTT.

This chain links TRBV20-1 with TRBJ2-3, with 8 bases fitting TRBD1. The CDR3 extends over 12 amino acids. Looked up from germline, CDR1 is DFQATT and CDR2 is SNEGSKA (reference sequence). V was pared by 6 bases and J by 1 base, with 0 bases of the junction left unmatched. The CDR3 here is CSAGQGTDTQYF. In DNA, the CDR3 is TGCAGTGCGGGACAGGGCACAGATACGCAGTATTTT.

On this clonotype: No conserved phenylalanine or tryptophan ends this CDR3, so it is likely a read error. This rearrangement joins TRBV6-4 to TRBJ1-3; D is perhaps TRBD1 (6 bases). V was trimmed by 8 bases and J by 2 bases, leaving 16 bases between them. The CDR3 consists of 15 residues. Germline CDR1 is MRHNA and CDR2 is SNTAGT. CDR3 sequence: CASPAGGAAGNTIYS. CDR3 DNA: TGTGCCAGCCCCGCCGGGGGGGCGGCTGGAAACACCATATATTCT.

About this clonotype: With a much larger clone just one base away, this may be a read error. The chain couples TRBV6-1 to TRBJ2-5, with D perhaps matching TRBD2 (5 bases). The germline V gene has CDR1 MNHNS and CDR2 SASEGT. Trimming took 4 bases from V and 5 from J, leaving 8 bases between them. The CDR3 is 12 residues long. The CDR3 region is CASSVERETQYF. In DNA form, the CDR3 reads TGTGCCAGCAGTGTAGAGCGGGAGACCCAGTACTTC.

V usage is TRBV4-1 and J usage is TRBJ2-1; TRBD2 matches 8 bases. The length of the CDR3 is 16 residues. Germline assignment: CDR1 MGHRA and CDR2 YSYEKL. V lost 1 base and J lost 3; bases outside the gene matches: 5. The CDR3 region has the DNA TGCGCCAGCAGCCAAGGCCCGGGAGGGGTCTACAATGAGCAGTTCTTC. Translation: CASSQGPGGVYNEQFF.

This clonotype is medium-sized by share. CDR3 in amino acids: CSVEVTGGWPHRYEQYF. In nucleotides, the CDR3 is TGCAGCGTTGAGGTTACAGGGGGCTGGCCCCACCGTTACGAGCAGTACTTC. The chain combines TRBV29-1 with TRBJ2-7, with 9 positions matching TRBD1. There are 17 residues in the CDR3. V gave up 3 bases and J gave up 4 bases; unmatched junction bases: 16. From germline, CDR1 is SQVTM and CDR2 ANQGSEA.

Written as DNA, the CDR3 is TGTGCCAGCAGCCCCAACTTCCAGGGCCCTTTAAGATCACCCCTCCACTTT. Amino acids: CASSPNFQGPLRSPLHF. The chain carries TRBV7-9 and TRBJ1-6, with D possibly TRBD1 on 5 matching bases. Trimming took off 5 bases at V and 10 bases at J, with 24 bases between the two ends. CDR3 length equals 17 residues. CDR1 and CDR2 (germline): SEHNR, FQNEAQ (reference sequence).

This clonotype was seen only a few times. The V and J genes are TRBV6-6 and TRBJ1-5; 9 bases agree with TRBD1. This CDR3 comprises 17 residues. The V and J ends lost 2 bases and 2 bases, in that order; junction bases with no gene match: 7. CDR1 and CDR2 (germline): MNHNY, SVGAGI (reference sequence). CDR3 bases: TGTGCCAGCAGTTACGGGGGACAGGGACGAGGCAATCAGCCCCAGCATTTT. Its protein product is CASSYGGQGRGNQPQHF.

Concerning this clonotype: Without the conserved terminal phenylalanine or tryptophan, this CDR3 likely stems from a read error. J is TRBJ1-1 and V is TRBV6-6; perhaps TRBD1 as D (6 bases). Germline V CDR1 and CDR2: MNHNY, SVGAGI (reference sequence). Trimming left V 6 bases short and J 0 bases short, with 14 bases between. This CDR3 has 15 residues. CDR3 DNA: TGTGCCAGCAGCCCCCTGACAGGACTGAACACTGAAGCTTTCTCT. Residues: CASSPLTGLNTEAFS.

The V call is TRBV25-1, the J call TRBJ1-1; no definite D call. V lost 4 bases and J 4 bases, leaving 7 bases between the germline ends. Germline V gene data show CDR1 as MGHDK and CDR2 as SYGVNS. The CDR3 runs 12 residues. CDR3 sequence (DNA): TGTGCCAGCAGTGGGTGGAGCACTGAAGCTTTCTTT. Its protein product is CASSGWSTEAFF.

The chain joins TRBV5-1 to TRBJ2-2, with 8 bases that match TRBD2. Germline V gene lookup returns CDR1 SGHRS and CDR2 YFSETQ. Trimming took 1 base from V and 3 from J; bases not matched to a gene: 11. The CDR3 is made up of 18 amino acids. CDR3 DNA: TGCGCCAGCAGCTTGATTCGTGTACTAGCGGTATACACCGGGGAGCTGTTTTTT. This sequence encodes CASSLIRVLAVYTGELFF.

Only one count was recorded for this clonotype. Germline and junction disagree at one end, which may indicate a read error. The chain is built from TRBV5-5 and TRBJ1-2; a possible D gene is TRBD1 (6 bases). The CDR3 contains 14 residues. Per the germline V gene, CDR1 is SGHKS and CDR2 is YYEKEE (reference sequence). The CDR3 sequence: CASSLTGTWESYTF. DNA for the CDR3: TGCGCCAGCAGCTTAACCGGGACATGGGAGAGCTACACCTTC.

The table lists this clonotype with a few counts. The chain combines TRBV11-2 with TRBJ2-7; TRBD2 might be the D (6 bases). The CDR3 spans 14 residues. Trimming pared 3 bases from V and 4 bases from J, leaving 13 bases between. Germline assignment: CDR1 SGHAT and CDR2 FQNNGV. The CDR3 DNA reads as TGTGCCAGCAGCTTCTGGGGACTCCAATACGAGCAGTACTTC. Encoded protein: CASSFWGLQYEQYF.

The rearrangement joins TRBV24-1 to TRBJ2-5, with 8 bases that match TRBD1. Germline CDR1 KGHDR, CDR2 SFDVKD. The CDR3 totals 14 residues. The trim removed 3 bases at V and 5 bases at J, leaving 4 bases unmatched. This chain's CDR3 is CATSDDRGGETQYF. CDR3 sequence (DNA): TGTGCCACCAGTGATGACAGGGGTGGGGAGACCCAGTACTTC.

This clonotype occurred many times. The chain has TRBV12-3 or TRBV12-4 and TRBJ1-5, with D possibly TRBD1 on 5 matching bases. Trimming removed 6 bases from V and 3 bases from J, with 15 bases in between. The CDR3 spans 15 residues. The CDR3 nucleotides are TGTGCCAGCAGCCCCCGGGACCGATCCAATCAGCCCCAGCATTTT. Protein: CASSPRDRSNQPQHF.

This clonotype was found once. The junction differs from germline at one of its ends, possibly a read error. Here the CDR3 DNA reads TGTGCCAGCAGTTCACTAGCGGAGACCCAGTACTTC. Translated, it gives CASSSLAETQYF. The chain links TRBV10-2 to TRBJ2-5; 7 nucleotides agree with TRBD2. The germline CDR1 and CDR2 sequences are WSHSY and SAAADI. CDR3 length: 12 amino acids.

The chain employs TRBV25-1 and TRBJ1-2, with D unclear. The germline gives CDR1 MGHDK, CDR2 SYGVNS. V gave up 6 bases and J gave up 0 bases, with 20 bases separating them. The CDR3 is made up of 17 amino acids. The CDR3 DNA follows: TGTGCCAGCAGCCAAGCCCTCTCGAGTGGAGCTAACTATGGCTACACCTTC. This codes for CASSQALSSGANYGYTF.

This chain links TRBV5-1 with TRBJ2-6, with D perhaps TRBD2 (6 bases). Trimming left V 3 bases short and J 0 bases short, with 7 bases between. The CDR3 sequence is 15 residues long. Germline-derived CDR1 and CDR2 are SGHRS and YFSETQ. CDR3 sequence: CASSWGVSGANVLTF. The CDR3 DNA reads as TGCGCCAGCAGCTGGGGGGTCTCTGGGGCCAACGTCCTGACTTTC.

The chain is built from TRBV7-8 and TRBJ2-1; 9 bases match TRBD2. Germline lookup yields CDR1 SGHVS and CDR2 FQNEAQ. Losses at the gene ends were 6 bases for V and 0 bases for J; bases not matched to a gene: 3. The CDR3 runs to 15 residues. CDR3: CASRDSGSSYNEQFF. The CDR3 nucleotides are TGTGCCAGCAGGGATAGCGGGAGCTCCTACAATGAGCAGTTCTTC.

Worth noting for this clonotype: This may stem from a read error, because a much larger clone lies one nucleotide away. The chain combines TRBV14 with TRBJ2-6; D perhaps matches TRBD1 (6 bases). Germline assignment: CDR1 SGHDN and CDR2 FVKESK. The CDR3 is made up of 14 amino acids. CDR3 residues: CASSQGLGASVLTF. The DNA for the CDR3 is TGTGCCAGCAGCCAGGGGTTGGGGGCCAGCGTCCTGACTTTC.

The chain is built from TRBV25-1 and TRBJ2-7, with a possible D match to TRBD2 (5 bases). The germline V and J ends were trimmed by 6 bases and 3 bases, with 6 bases remaining between them. This CDR3 region has 11 residues. Germline CDR1 MGHDK, CDR2 SYGVNS. The CDR3 DNA reads TGTGCCAGCAGGGCGGGCTACGAGCAGTACTTC. This translates into CASRAGYEQYF.

The chain recombines TRBV5-5 with TRBJ1-4; D is uncertain. The V gene lost 0 bases and the J gene lost 4 bases, with 10 bases spanning the gap. Germline values: CDR1 SGHKS, CDR2 YYEKEE (reference sequence). The CDR3 spans 15 residues. The CDR3 bases are TGTGCCAGCAGCTTGGGGCGGGGAGGTAATGAAAAACTGTTTTTT. This encodes CASSLGRGGNEKLFF.

This clonotype was recorded many times. The chain recombines TRBV2 with TRBJ2-1, with 12 bases matching TRBD2. CDR3 length: 14 residues. Looked up from germline, CDR1 is SNHLY and CDR2 is FYNNEI. After removal of 4 bases from V and 10 bases from J, the junction contained 5 bases not matched to a gene. CDR3 bases: TGTGCCAGCAGTGGGACTAGCGGGGCCGTGGAGCAGTTCTTC. This gives the protein CASSGTSGAVEQFF.

V and J are TRBV20-1 and TRBJ2-5, with 13 bases lining up with TRBD2. The CDR3 length is 16 residues. In germline, CDR1 is DFQATT, CDR2 SNEGSKA (reference sequence). Trimming removed 0 bases from V and 4 bases from J; junction bases left unmatched: 5. The CDR3 loop reads CSARDTSGRVPETQYF. DNA of the CDR3: TGCAGTGCTAGAGATACTAGCGGGAGGGTCCCAGAGACCCAGTACTTC.